One and the same sample provided the 24 T cell receptor beta chains below, sequenced in a study of CXCR4 blockade with PD-1 therapy in pancreatic cancer. Method: immunoSEQ multiplex PCR; TCRdb's copy keeps in-frame clones and lacks some. The sample carries 4,000 to 6,500 clones, about 60% recorded once. Sample: tumor tissue. The receptors here all came from a human donor with pancreatic ductal adenocarcinoma.

The chain carries TRBV23-1 and TRBJ1-2; 7 nucleotides agree with TRBD1. TRBV23-1 is annotated as an ORF whose role is uncertain. The V gene end was trimmed by 6 bases and the J gene end by 4 bases; junction bases not matched to a gene: 11. The CDR3 spans 15 residues. The CDR3 protein is CASSQDTGAIYGYTF. In DNA, the CDR3 is TGCGCCAGCAGCCAAGATACAGGGGCAATCTATGGCTACACCTTC.

This clone has a handful of counts. J is TRBJ1-1 and V is TRBV25-1; no reliable D call. This CDR3 region has 13 residues. Trimming took 4 bases from V and 1 from J, leaving 7 bases between them. Germline V gene sequence: CDR1 MGHDK, CDR2 SYGVNS. Here the CDR3 reads CASSGLRNTEAFF. The CDR3 DNA reads as TGTGCCAGCAGTGGTTTGAGGAACACTGAAGCTTTCTTT.

The chain couples TRBV18 to TRBJ2-3; 8 bases agree with TRBD2. Per germline, CDR1 KGHSH and CDR2 LQKENI. CDR3 length: 17 amino acids. Losses at the gene ends were 3 bases for V and 5 bases for J; bases not matched to a gene: 13. The CDR3 here is CASSPVGREGLVDTQYF. The CDR3 DNA follows: TGTGCCAGCTCACCCGTCGGACGGGAGGGCCTAGTAGATACGCAGTATTTT.

This clone has more than one count but fewer than ten. This chain links TRBV6-4 with TRBJ2-2; D assignment may be TRBD1 or TRBD2 (5 bases each). V lost 6 bases to trimming and J lost 4 bases, with 18 bases between them. The length of the CDR3 is 16 residues. Germline V lookup: CDR1 MRHNA, CDR2 SNTAGT. This chain's CDR3 is CASSPRGQGGTGELFF. In DNA form, the CDR3 reads TGTGCCAGCAGCCCCCGGGGTCAGGGCGGCACCGGGGAGCTGTTTTTT.

This chain connects TRBV25-1 to TRBJ2-5; the D is unclear. CDR1 is MGHDK, CDR2 SYGVNS, per germline. The CDR3 covers 15 residues. V dropped 0 bases and J dropped 4 bases, with 12 bases sitting between them. The CDR3, as DNA: TGTGCCAGCAGTGAATATCTAGGAGTCGGAGAGACCCAGTACTTC. Amino acids: CASSEYLGVGETQYF.

This chain links TRBV11-3 with TRBJ2-7; 8 nucleotides agree with TRBD2. The CDR3 loop spans 16 amino acids. Germline V CDR1 and CDR2: SGHNT, YENEEA. V was pared by 5 bases and J by 2 bases, with 11 bases of the junction left unmatched. In nucleotides, the CDR3 is TGTGCCAGCAGCCTAAGGCCGAGCGGGGGCACCTACGAGCAGTACTTC. It translates to CASSLRPSGGTYEQYF.

The chain uses TRBV11-3 and TRBJ2-1, with D possibly being TRBD1 or TRBD2 (6 bases each). CDR1 is SGHNT, CDR2 YENEEA, per germline. CDR3 length: 14 residues. V was shortened by 3 bases and J by 5 bases, with 11 bases between the two germline ends. The CDR3 coding sequence is TGTGCCAGCAGCTTGGCTGGGGGGCACAATGAGCAGTTCTTC. It is translated as CASSLAGGHNEQFF.

The chain combines TRBV19 with TRBJ1-2, with TRBD1 matching over 11 bases. Trimming removed 5 bases from V and 5 bases from J; junction bases left unmatched: 7. Per the germline V gene, CDR1 is LNHDA and CDR2 is SQIVND (reference sequence). The CDR3 contains 15 residues. The CDR3 nucleotides are TGTGCCAGTAGTTCCGGGACAGGGGGTTGGTATGGCTACACCTTC. This translates into CASSSGTGGWYGYTF.

The rearrangement uses TRBV7-7 and TRBJ2-1; D assignment may be TRBD1 or TRBD2 (7 bases each). V lost 2 bases, J lost 2 bases, and 16 bases lay in between. Germline loops: CDR1 SSHAT, CDR2 FNYEAQ (reference sequence). This CDR3 region has 17 residues. For the CDR3, the DNA is TGTGCCAGCAGCTTACAGGGGGGGCTACGTACCTACAATGAGCAGTTCTTC. This codes for CASSLQGGLRTYNEQFF.

This clone was seen a handful of times. J is TRBJ1-2 and V is TRBV9; the D is unclear. This CDR3 spans 13 amino acids. Trimming cost V 5 bases and J 2 bases, with 10 bases left between them. Germline V CDR1 and CDR2: SGDLS, YYNGEE. The CDR3: CASSGQINYGYTF. DNA for the CDR3: TGTGCCAGCAGTGGGCAGATCAACTATGGCTACACCTTC.

This clone has only a few counts. This rearrangement joins TRBV6-7 to TRBJ2-5, with TRBD2 matching over 14 bases. TRBV6-7 falls under the ORF class, with uncertain function. Germline trimming cut 5 bases from V and 3 bases from J; bases unmatched to any gene: 5. The CDR3 has 16 residues. DNA of the CDR3: TGTGCCAGCAGTCCGCGGACTAGCGGGAGGAAAGAGACCCAGTACTTC. It is translated as CASSPRTSGRKETQYF.

This clone has only a few counts. The chain combines TRBV6-8 with TRBJ1-5, with 12 bases identical to TRBD1. V gave up 6 bases and J gave up 7 bases; unmatched junction bases: 4. This CDR3 comprises 14 residues. Germline V gives CDR1 MNHGY, CDR2 SAAAGT. CDR3 sequence reads: CASSGTGGGQPQHF. Written as DNA, the CDR3 is TGTGCCAGCAGCGGGACAGGGGGCGGGCAGCCCCAGCATTTT.

The chain recombines TRBV6-8 with TRBJ1-1, with D hard to call. The CDR3 has 14 amino acids. V lost 10 bases, J lost 6 bases, and 21 bases lay in between. Germline V gene lookup returns CDR1 MNHGY and CDR2 SAAAGT. The DNA for the CDR3 is TGTGCCATCAGACCCCGTACGGGCACCCCTGAAGCTTTCTTT. Encoded protein: CAIRPRTGTPEAFF.

This chain connects TRBV6-8 to TRBJ2-5; tentatively, D is TRBD1 (6 bases). CDR1 and CDR2 (germline): MNHGY, SAAAGT. This CDR3 comprises 14 residues. Trimming stripped 8 bases from V and 2 bases from J, with 15 bases between. CDR3 sequence reads: CASLFRDKQETQYF. The DNA of the CDR3 is TGTGCCAGCTTATTCCGGGACAAACAAGAGACCCAGTACTTC.

This chain joins TRBV6-7 and TRBJ2-1; 9 bases agree with TRBD1. TRBV6-7 is given ORF status, its function remaining uncertain. Trimming cost V 9 bases and J 0 bases; bases outside gene matches: 9. CDR3 length equals 16 residues. CDR3 amino acids: CASKTGGRGSYNEQFF. CDR3 in DNA: TGTGCCAGTAAAACAGGGGGCCGCGGCTCCTACAATGAGCAGTTCTTC.

The rearrangement links TRBV19 to TRBJ1-1; D is perhaps TRBD1 (5 bases). Germline V lookup: CDR1 LNHDA, CDR2 SQIVND (reference sequence). Trimming stripped 3 bases from V and 1 base from J, with 12 bases between. The CDR3 length is 15 residues. CDR3 coding DNA: TGTGCCAGTAGTATCCTGGGGCGGGGGAACACTGAAGCTTTCTTT. Amino acid sequence: CASSILGRGNTEAFF. The full variable domain, completed using reference TRBV19 and TRBJ1-1, is DGGITQSPKYLFRKEGQNVTLSCEQNLNHDAMYWYRQDPGQGLRLIYYSQIVNDFQKGDIAEGYSVSREKKESFPLTVTSAQKNPTAFYLCASSILGRGNTEAFFGQGTRLTVV.

This chain links TRBV18 with TRBJ2-3; no clear D. Deletions cut 3 bases from V and 6 bases from J, with 10 bases between. Germline lookup yields CDR1 KGHSH and CDR2 LQKENI. The CDR3 extends over 13 amino acids. In nucleotides, the CDR3 is TGTGCCAGCTCACCCCGCTGGCTTGATACGCAGTATTTT. This gives the protein CASSPRWLDTQYF.

This clone was seen a few times. V gene TRBV19 combines with J gene TRBJ1-2, with a possible D match to TRBD1 (5 bases). This CDR3 has 13 residues. CDR1 is LNHDA and CDR2 is SQIVND in the germline V gene (reference sequence). The V end was cut by 6 bases, the J end by 6 bases, with 14 bases between. CDR3 in amino acids: CASSLGAVDGYTF. The CDR3 DNA reads TGTGCCAGTAGCCTTGGGGCAGTTGATGGCTACACCTTC.

The DNA for the CDR3 is TGTGCCAGTAGTATTTCCAGGGGACGCAATCAGCCCCAGCATTTT. Translating gives CASSISRGRNQPQHF. V and J are TRBV19 and TRBJ1-5, with D possibly TRBD1 on 6 matching bases. Germline CDR1 LNHDA, CDR2 SQIVND (reference sequence). This CDR3 spans 15 amino acids. Between the trimmed V and J ends, which lost 3 bases and 2 bases, there was a span of 11 bases.

The gene calls are TRBV25-1 and TRBJ2-7, with TRBD1 matching over 7 bases. After removal of 2 bases from V and 3 bases from J, the junction contained 7 bases not matched to a gene. CDR1 and CDR2 from the germline V gene are MGHDK and SYGVNS. This CDR3 has 15 amino acids. DNA for the CDR3: TGTGCCAGCAGTGAACTTTACAGGGGAAGCTACGAGCAGTACTTC. This translates into CASSELYRGSYEQYF.

The rearrangement joins TRBV29-1 to TRBJ2-3; D is unresolved. The CDR3 spans 16 residues. Deletions cut 0 bases from V and 0 bases from J, with 13 bases between. Germline values: CDR1 SQVTM, CDR2 ANQGSEA. For the CDR3, the DNA is TGCAGCGTTGAAGATCGAGAAACCTCTAGCACAGATACGCAGTATTTT. Translated: CSVEDRETSSTDTQYF.

This rearrangement joins TRBV18 to TRBJ2-3, with 8 bases lining up with TRBD1. V trimming: 5 bases; J trimming: 4 bases; junction bases outside the gene matches: 5. Per the germline V gene, CDR1 is KGHSH and CDR2 is LQKENI. The CDR3 is made up of 14 amino acids. The CDR3 loop is CASSYQGQADTQYF. The CDR3 nucleotides are TGTGCCAGCTCATACCAGGGACAGGCAGATACGCAGTATTTT.

V and J are TRBV18 and TRBJ1-5; 7 nucleotides agree with TRBD1. CDR3 length equals 13 residues. CDR1 KGHSH and CDR2 LQKENI come from the germline V gene. The V gene end was trimmed by 6 bases and the J gene end by 3 bases; junction bases not matched to a gene: 2. As DNA, the CDR3 is TGTGCCAGCTCGCAGGGGGACAATCAGCCCCAGCATTTT. It specifies CASSQGDNQPQHF.

The V gene is TRBV30, the J gene TRBJ2-2; D not certain. The CDR3 covers 13 residues. The V gene's germline CDR1 is GTSNPN and CDR2 SVGIG (reference sequence). V was trimmed by 3 bases and J by 3 bases, leaving 8 bases between them. The CDR3 nucleotides are TGTGCCTGGAGGGGGTCCTACACCGGGGAGCTGTTTTTT. Its translation is CAWRGSYTGELFF.